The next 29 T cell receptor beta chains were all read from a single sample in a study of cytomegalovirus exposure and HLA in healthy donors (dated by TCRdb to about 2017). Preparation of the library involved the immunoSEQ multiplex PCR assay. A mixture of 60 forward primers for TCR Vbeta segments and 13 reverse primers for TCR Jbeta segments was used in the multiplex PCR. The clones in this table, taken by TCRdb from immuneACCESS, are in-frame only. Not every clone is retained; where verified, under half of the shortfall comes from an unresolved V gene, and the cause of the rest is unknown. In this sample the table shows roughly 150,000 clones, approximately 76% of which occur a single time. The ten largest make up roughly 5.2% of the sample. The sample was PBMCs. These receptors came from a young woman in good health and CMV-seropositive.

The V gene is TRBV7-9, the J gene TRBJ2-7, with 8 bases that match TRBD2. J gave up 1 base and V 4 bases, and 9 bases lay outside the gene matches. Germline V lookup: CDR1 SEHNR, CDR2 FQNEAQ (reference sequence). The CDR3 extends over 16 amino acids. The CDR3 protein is CASSSDIAGSSYEQYF. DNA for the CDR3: TGTGCCAGCAGCTCGGATATAGCGGGGTCTTCCTACGAGCAGTACTTC.

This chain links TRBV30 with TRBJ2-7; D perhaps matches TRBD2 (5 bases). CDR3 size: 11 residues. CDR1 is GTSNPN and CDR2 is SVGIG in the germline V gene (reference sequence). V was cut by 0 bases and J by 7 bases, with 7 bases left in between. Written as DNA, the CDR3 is TGTGCCTGGAGTGTAGGGAGTGAGCAGTACTTC. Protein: CAWSVGSEQYF.

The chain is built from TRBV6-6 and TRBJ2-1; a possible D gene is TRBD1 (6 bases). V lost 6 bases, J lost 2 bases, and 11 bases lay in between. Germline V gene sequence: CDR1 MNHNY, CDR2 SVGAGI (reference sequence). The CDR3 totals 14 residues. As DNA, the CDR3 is TGTGCCAGCAGGGGGGCCGGAACCTACAATGAGCAGTTCTTC. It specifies CASRGAGTYNEQFF.

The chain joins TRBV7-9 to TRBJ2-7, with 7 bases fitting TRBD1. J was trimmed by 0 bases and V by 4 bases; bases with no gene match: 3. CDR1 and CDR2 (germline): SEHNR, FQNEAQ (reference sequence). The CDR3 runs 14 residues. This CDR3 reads CASSSGTDSYEQYF. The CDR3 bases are TGTGCCAGCAGCTCCGGGACAGACTCCTACGAGCAGTACTTC.

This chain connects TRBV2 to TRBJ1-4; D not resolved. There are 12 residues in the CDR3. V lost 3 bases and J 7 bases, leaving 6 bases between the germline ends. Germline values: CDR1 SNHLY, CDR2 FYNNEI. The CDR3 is CASSDRLEKLFF. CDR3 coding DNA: TGTGCCAGCAGTGATCGTCTTGAAAAACTGTTTTTT.

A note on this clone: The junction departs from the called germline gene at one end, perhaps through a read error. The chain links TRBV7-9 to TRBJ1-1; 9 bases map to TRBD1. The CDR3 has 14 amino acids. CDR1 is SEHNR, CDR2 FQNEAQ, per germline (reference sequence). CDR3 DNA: TGTTCCAGCAGCTTACAGGGGGCGGGAACTGAAGCTTTCTTT. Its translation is CSSSLQGAGTEAFF.

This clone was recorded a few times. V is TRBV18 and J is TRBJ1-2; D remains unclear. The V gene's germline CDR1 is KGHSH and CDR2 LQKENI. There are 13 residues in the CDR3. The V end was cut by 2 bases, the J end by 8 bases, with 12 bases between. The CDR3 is CASSPGAAGGYTF. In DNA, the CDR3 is TGTGCCAGCTCACCAGGAGCTGCCGGGGGCTACACCTTC.

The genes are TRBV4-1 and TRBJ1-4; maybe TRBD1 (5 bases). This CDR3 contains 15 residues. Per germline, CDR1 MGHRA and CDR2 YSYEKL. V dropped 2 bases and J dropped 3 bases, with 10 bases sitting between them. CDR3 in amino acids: CASSQSKGSNEKLFF. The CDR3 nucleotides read TGCGCCAGCAGCCAATCGAAGGGGTCTAATGAAAAACTGTTTTTT.

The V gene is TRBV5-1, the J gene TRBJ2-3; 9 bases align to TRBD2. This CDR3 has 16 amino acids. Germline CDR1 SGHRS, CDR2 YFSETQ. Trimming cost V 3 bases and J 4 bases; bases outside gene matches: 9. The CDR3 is CASSYSSGGLSDTQYF. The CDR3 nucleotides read TGCGCCAGCAGCTACTCAAGCGGGGGGTTGTCAGATACGCAGTATTTT. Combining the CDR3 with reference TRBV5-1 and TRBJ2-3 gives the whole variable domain KAGVTQTPRYLIKTRGQQVTLSCSPISGHRSVSWYQQTPGQGLQFLFEYFSETQRNKGNFPGRFSGRQFSNSRSEMNVSTLELGDSALYLCASSYSSGGLSDTQYFGPGTRLTVL.

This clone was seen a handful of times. The CDR3: CASSFFLAGDNNEQFF. In DNA form, the CDR3 reads TGCGCCAGCAGCTTCTTTCTAGCGGGGGACAACAATGAGCAGTTCTTC. J is TRBJ2-1 and V is TRBV5-1; 10 nucleotides match TRBD2. Germline assignment: CDR1 SGHRS and CDR2 YFSETQ. There are 16 residues in the CDR3. V was clipped by 2 bases and J by 5 bases; unmatched bases: 7.

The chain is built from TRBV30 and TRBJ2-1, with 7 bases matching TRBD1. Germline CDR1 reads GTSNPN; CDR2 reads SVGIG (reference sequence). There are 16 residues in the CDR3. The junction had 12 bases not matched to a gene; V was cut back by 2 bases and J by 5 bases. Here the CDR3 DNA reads TGTGCCTGGAGTCCCCCGGACAGGATCTTGCACAATGAGCAGTTCTTC. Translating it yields CAWSPPDRILHNEQFF.

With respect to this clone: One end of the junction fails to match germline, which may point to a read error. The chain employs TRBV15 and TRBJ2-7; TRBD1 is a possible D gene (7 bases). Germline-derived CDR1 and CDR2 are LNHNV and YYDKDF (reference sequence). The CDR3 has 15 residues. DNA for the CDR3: TGTGCCACCGGCAGGACGGGCGGAGGGGGCCACGAGCAGTACTTC. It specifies CATGRTGGGGHEQYF.

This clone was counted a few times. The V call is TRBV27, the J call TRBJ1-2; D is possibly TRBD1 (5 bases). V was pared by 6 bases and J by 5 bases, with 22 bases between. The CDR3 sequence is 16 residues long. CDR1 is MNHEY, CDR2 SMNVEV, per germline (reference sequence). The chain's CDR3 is CASRRRGTFKLYGYTF. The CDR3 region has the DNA TGTGCCAGCAGGCGACGGGGGACCTTCAAACTATATGGCTACACCTTC.

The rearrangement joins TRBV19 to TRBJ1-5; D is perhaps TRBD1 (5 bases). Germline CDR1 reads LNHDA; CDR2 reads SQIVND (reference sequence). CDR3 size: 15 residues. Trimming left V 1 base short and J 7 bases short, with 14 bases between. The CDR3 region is CASSIGKGVGQPQHF. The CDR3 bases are TGTGCCAGTAGTATAGGAAAAGGGGTAGGCCAGCCCCAGCATTTT.

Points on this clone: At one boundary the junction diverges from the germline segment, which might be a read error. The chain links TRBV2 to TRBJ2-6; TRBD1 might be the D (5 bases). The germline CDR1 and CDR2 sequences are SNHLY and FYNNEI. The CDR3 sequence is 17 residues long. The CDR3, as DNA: TGTGCCAGCAGCCACACGGTGGCCGCCTCTGGGGCCAACGTTCTGACTTTC. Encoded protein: CASSHTVAASGANVLTF.

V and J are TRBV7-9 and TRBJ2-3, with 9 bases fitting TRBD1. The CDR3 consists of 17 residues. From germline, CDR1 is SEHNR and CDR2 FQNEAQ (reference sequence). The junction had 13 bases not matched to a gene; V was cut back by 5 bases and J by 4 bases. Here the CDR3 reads CASSPMTGTGLPDTQYF. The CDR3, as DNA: TGTGCCAGCAGCCCTATGACCGGGACAGGGCTACCAGATACGCAGTATTTT.

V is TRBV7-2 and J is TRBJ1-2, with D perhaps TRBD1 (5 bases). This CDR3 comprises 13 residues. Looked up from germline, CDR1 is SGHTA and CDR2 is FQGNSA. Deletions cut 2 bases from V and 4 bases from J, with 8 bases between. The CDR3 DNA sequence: TGTGCCAGCAGCTTAAGGGGCACCTATGGCTACACCTTC. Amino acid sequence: CASSLRGTYGYTF. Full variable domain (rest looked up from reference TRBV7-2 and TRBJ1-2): GAGVSQSPSNKVTEKGKDVELRCDPISGHTALYWYRQSLGQGLEFLIYFQGNSAPDKSGLPSDRFSAERTGGSVSTLTIQRTQQEDSAVYLCASSLRGTYGYTFGSGTRLTVV.

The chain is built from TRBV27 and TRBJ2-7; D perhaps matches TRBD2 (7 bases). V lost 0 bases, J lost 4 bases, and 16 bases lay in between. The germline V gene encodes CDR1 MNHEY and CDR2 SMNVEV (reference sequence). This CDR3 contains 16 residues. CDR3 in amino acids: CASSLSGGGPLYEQYF. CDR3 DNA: TGTGCCAGCAGTTTATCGGGGGGGGGCCCCTTGTACGAGCAGTACTTC.

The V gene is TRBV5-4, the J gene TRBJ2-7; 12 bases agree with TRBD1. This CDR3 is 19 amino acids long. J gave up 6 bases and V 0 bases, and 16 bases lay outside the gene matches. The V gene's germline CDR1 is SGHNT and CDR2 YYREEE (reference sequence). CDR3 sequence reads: CASSLVGTGGLRVLGEQYF. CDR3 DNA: TGTGCCAGCAGCTTGGTTGGGACAGGGGGCTTAAGGGTCCTCGGCGAGCAGTACTTC.

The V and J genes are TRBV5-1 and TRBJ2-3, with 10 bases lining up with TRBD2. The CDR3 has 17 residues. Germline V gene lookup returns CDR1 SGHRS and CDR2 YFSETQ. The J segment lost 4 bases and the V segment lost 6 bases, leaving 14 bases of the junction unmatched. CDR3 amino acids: CASNLGLAGVSADTQYF. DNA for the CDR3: TGCGCCAGCAACCTGGGGCTAGCGGGGGTTTCAGCAGATACGCAGTATTTT.

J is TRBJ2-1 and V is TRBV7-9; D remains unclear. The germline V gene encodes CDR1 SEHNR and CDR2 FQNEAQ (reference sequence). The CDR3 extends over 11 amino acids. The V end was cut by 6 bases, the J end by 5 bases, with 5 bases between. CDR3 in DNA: TGTGCCAGCAGTACAAACAATGAGCAGTTCTTC. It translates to CASSTNNEQFF.

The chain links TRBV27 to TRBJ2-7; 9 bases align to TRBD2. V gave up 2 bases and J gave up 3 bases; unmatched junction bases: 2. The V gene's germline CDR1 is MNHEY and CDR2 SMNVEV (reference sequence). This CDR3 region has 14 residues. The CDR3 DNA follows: TGTGCCAGCAGTTTACTAGCGGGGAGCTACGAGCAGTACTTC. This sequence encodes CASSLLAGSYEQYF.

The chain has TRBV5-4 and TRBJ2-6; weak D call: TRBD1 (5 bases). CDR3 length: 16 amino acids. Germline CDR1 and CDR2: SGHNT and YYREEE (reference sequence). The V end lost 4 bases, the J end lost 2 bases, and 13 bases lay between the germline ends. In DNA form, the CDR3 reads TGTGCCAGCAGCCAAGACGAAGGGGCTGGGGCCAACGTCCTGACTTTC. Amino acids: CASSQDEGAGANVLTF.

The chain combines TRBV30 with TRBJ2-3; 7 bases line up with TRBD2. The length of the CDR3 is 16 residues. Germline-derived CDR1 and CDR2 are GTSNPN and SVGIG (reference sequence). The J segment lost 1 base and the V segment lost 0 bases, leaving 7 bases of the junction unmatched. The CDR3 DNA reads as TGTGCCTGGAGTGTACCCAGCGGGGCCCGCACAGATACGCAGTATTTT. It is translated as CAWSVPSGARTDTQYF. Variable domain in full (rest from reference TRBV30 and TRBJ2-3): SQTIHQWPATLVQPVGSPLSLECTVEGTSNPNLYWYRQAAGRGLQLLFYSVGIGQISSEVPQNLSASRPQDRQFILSSKKLLLSDSGFYLCAWSVPSGARTDTQYFGPGTRLTVL.

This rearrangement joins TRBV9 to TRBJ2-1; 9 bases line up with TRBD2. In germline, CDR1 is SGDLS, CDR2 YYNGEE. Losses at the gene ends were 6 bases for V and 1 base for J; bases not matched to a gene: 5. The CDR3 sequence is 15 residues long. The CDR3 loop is CASTTSGGSYNEQFF. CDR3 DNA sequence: TGTGCCAGCACGACAAGCGGGGGGTCCTACAATGAGCAGTTCTTC.

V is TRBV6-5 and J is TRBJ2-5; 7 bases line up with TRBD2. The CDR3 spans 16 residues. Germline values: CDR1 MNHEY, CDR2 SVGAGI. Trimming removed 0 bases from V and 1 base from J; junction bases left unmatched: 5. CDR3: CASSYSSLAVQETQYF. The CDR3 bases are TGTGCCAGCAGTTACTCGTCCCTAGCGGTCCAAGAGACCCAGTACTTC.

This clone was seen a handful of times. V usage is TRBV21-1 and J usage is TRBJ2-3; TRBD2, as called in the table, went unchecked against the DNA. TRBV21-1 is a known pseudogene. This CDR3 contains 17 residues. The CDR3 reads CASTPPGRGAPTDTQYF. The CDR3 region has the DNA TGTGCCAGCACCCCACCGGGGCGGGGGGCGCCCACAGATACGCAGTATTTT.

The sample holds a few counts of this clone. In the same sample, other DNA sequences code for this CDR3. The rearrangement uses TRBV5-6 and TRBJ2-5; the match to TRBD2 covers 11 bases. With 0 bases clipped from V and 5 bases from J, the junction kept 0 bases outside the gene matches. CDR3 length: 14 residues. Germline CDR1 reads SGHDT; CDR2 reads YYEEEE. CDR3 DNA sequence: TGTGCCAGCAGCTTGGGACTAGCGGGGGAGACCCAGTACTTC. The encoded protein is CASSLGLAGETQYF.

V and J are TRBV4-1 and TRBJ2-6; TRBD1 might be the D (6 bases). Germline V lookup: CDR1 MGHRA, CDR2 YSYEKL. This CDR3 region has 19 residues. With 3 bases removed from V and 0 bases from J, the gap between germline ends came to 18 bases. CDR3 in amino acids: CASSQIQGREVSGANVLTF. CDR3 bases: TGCGCCAGCAGCCAGATACAGGGCCGAGAGGTCTCTGGGGCCAACGTCCTGACTTTC.